Shown below are 18 T cell receptor beta chains from a single sample sequenced in a study of control samples from healthy donors and cancer patients. Profiled with immunoSEQ multiplex PCR; TCRdb holds only in-frame clones, not every one. The sample has under 200,000 clones; over 85% are singletons. The sample taken for sequencing was blood. Every receptor here comes from a woman aged 40 to 50 in good health.

This sequence joins TRBV5-8 and TRBJ1-6; D is possibly TRBD1 (5 bases). The germline V gene encodes CDR1 SGHTS and CDR2 YDEGEE. CDR3 length equals 20 residues. V gave up 4 bases and J gave up 5 bases, with 28 bases separating them. The chain's CDR3 is CASSPSPGPDPLGDNSPLHF. The CDR3 bases are TGTGCCAGCAGCCCGTCCCCGGGACCAGACCCCCTCGGCGATAATTCACCCCTCCACTTT.

The CDR3 DNA is TGTGCCAGCAGTTACCCCGCACCGTGGACTAGCGGGAGTGGGACAGATACGCAGTATTTT. This translates into CASSYPAPWTSGSGTDTQYF. The V and J genes are TRBV6-2 or TRBV6-3 and TRBJ2-3, with TRBD2 matching 13 bases. CDR1 and CDR2 from the germline V gene are MNHEY and SVGEGT. V lost 2 bases and J lost 3; bases outside the gene matches: 14. This CDR3 has 20 amino acids.

The chain couples TRBV9 to TRBJ1-3; the D gene is possibly TRBD1 (5 bases). The CDR3 runs 16 residues. The germline V gene has CDR1 SGDLS and CDR2 YYNGEE. V gave up 2 bases and J gave up 2 bases, with 14 bases separating them. The CDR3 sequence: CASSVQFMGPGNTIYF. Here the CDR3 DNA reads TGTGCCAGCAGCGTCCAATTTATGGGGCCTGGAAACACCATATATTTT.

The chain links TRBV15 to TRBJ2-7; 8 nucleotides line up with TRBD1. Germline trimming cut 5 bases from V and 3 bases from J; bases unmatched to any gene: 9. Germline-derived CDR1 and CDR2 are LNHNV and YYDKDF (reference sequence). CDR3 length: 15 amino acids. The CDR3 nucleotides are TGTGCCACCAGCGTTGGGGACAGGACGTTCTACGAGCAGTACTTC. It specifies CATSVGDRTFYEQYF. Variable domain in full (rest from reference TRBV15 and TRBJ2-7): DAMVIQNPRYQVTQFGKPVTLSCSQTLNHNVMYWYQQKSSQAPKLLFHYYDKDFNNEADTPDNFQSRRPNTSFCFLDIRSPGLGDTAMYLCATSVGDRTFYEQYFGPGTRLTVT.

The sample holds one count of this clone. The J gene is TRBJ1-2, the V gene TRBV6-2 or TRBV6-3; no reliable D call. Trimming took 0 bases from V and 6 from J, leaving 11 bases between them. CDR3 length equals 14 residues. Per germline, CDR1 MNHEY and CDR2 SVGEGT. CDR3 in amino acids: CASSYSKQSDGYTF. The CDR3 region has the DNA TGTGCCAGCAGTTACTCGAAACAGTCGGATGGCTACACCTTC.

The rearrangement links TRBV25-1 to TRBJ1-6, with D perhaps TRBD1 (5 bases). From germline, CDR1 is MGHDK and CDR2 SYGVNS. The CDR3 has 15 amino acids. The ends were cut back, 3 bases at V and 8 bases at J, with 14 bases in the middle. CDR3 loop: CASSERSGVDSPLHF. CDR3 coding DNA: TGTGCCAGCAGTGAGAGATCGGGGGTGGATTCACCCCTCCACTTT.

In this sample, this clone turned up once. J is TRBJ2-3 and V is TRBV5-4, with D possibly matching TRBD2 (5 bases). The length of the CDR3 is 14 residues. CDR1 and CDR2 from the germline V gene are SGHNT and YYREEE (reference sequence). Between the trimmed V and J ends, which lost 4 bases and 5 bases, there was a span of 14 bases. CDR3 coding DNA: TGTGCCAGCAGCGTTGATAGCGACCGAGATACGCAGTATTTT. Amino acids: CASSVDSDRDTQYF. Full variable domain (missing parts from reference TRBV5-4 and TRBJ2-3): ETGVTQSPTHLIKTRGQQVTLRCSSQSGHNTVSWYQQALGQGPQFIFQYYREEENGRGNFPPRFSGLQFPNYSSELNVNALELDDSALYLCASSVDSDRDTQYFGPGTRLTVL.

The table lists this clone with a count of one. The CDR3 region is CASSAYSGTGNYGYTF. The CDR3 DNA is TGTGCCAGCAGCGCCTACTCCGGGACAGGCAACTATGGCTACACCTTC. The rearrangement links TRBV5-4 to TRBJ1-2; TRBD1 agrees at 8 bases. Looked up from germline, CDR1 is SGHNT and CDR2 is YYREEE (reference sequence). The CDR3 contains 16 residues. V lost 4 bases to trimming and J lost 2 bases; unmatched junction nucleotides: 10.

This clone was seen only a few times. CDR3 sequence reads: CASSPTSGGTNEQFF. In DNA, the CDR3 is TGTGCCAGCAGCCCCACTAGCGGGGGAACCAATGAGCAGTTCTTC. The chain uses TRBV7-9 and TRBJ2-1; 11 bases match TRBD2. The CDR3 totals 15 residues. With 5 bases clipped from V and 6 bases from J, the junction kept 6 bases outside the gene matches. The germline V gene encodes CDR1 SEHNR and CDR2 FQNEAQ (reference sequence).

The chain recombines TRBV6-5 with TRBJ1-1; D gene uncertain. Trimming removed 2 bases at V and 4 bases at J, with 14 bases between. The CDR3 covers 15 residues. Per germline, CDR1 MNHEY and CDR2 SVGAGI. The CDR3 DNA is TGTGCCAGCAGTTACCTTGATATGGGGAGCACTGAAGCTTTCTTT. It encodes CASSYLDMGSTEAFF.

J is TRBJ2-5 and V is TRBV7-2, with 8 bases matching TRBD1. Germline V gene data show CDR1 as SGHTA and CDR2 as FQGNSA. The J segment lost 4 bases and the V segment lost 1 base, leaving 5 bases of the junction unmatched. The CDR3 has 15 amino acids. The CDR3 region is CASSLERQGIETQYF. CDR3 sequence (DNA): TGTGCCAGCAGCTTAGAAAGACAGGGGATAGAGACCCAGTACTTC. Using reference TRBV7-2 and TRBJ2-5 for the parts outside the CDR3, the full variable domain is GAGVSQSPSNKVTEKGKDVELRCDPISGHTALYWYRQSLGQGLEFLIYFQGNSAPDKSGLPSDRFSAERTGGSVSTLTIQRTQQEDSAVYLCASSLERQGIETQYFGPGTRLLVL.

The gene calls are TRBV6-5 and TRBJ1-1, with D unclear. Germline V lookup: CDR1 MNHEY, CDR2 SVGAGI. Trimming pared 7 bases from V and 0 bases from J, leaving 9 bases between. This CDR3 has 13 amino acids. CDR3 coding DNA: TGTGCCAGCATGGCCCTATTGAACACTGAAGCTTTCTTT. Translated: CASMALLNTEAFF.

This clone showed up just once. The V call is TRBV2, the J call TRBJ1-1, with TRBD1 matching 10 bases. Germline-derived CDR1 and CDR2 are SNHLY and FYNNEI. This CDR3 region has 14 residues. V shed 6 bases, J shed 2 bases, and the junction held 3 bases outside the gene matches. The CDR3 here is CASRGTGANTEAFF. The CDR3 region has the DNA TGTGCCAGCAGGGGGACAGGGGCCAACACTGAAGCTTTCTTT.

This rearrangement joins TRBV5-1 to TRBJ2-1, with 10 bases fitting TRBD2. The germline V gene has CDR1 SGHRS and CDR2 YFSETQ. V gave up 4 bases and J gave up 7 bases; unmatched junction bases: 2. CDR3 length: 13 amino acids. Here the CDR3 DNA reads TGCGCCAGCAGCAGGGGACTAGCGAATGAGCAGTTCTTC. It codes for CASSRGLANEQFF. Based on the CDR3 plus reference TRBV5-1 and TRBJ2-1, the full variable domain is KAGVTQTPRYLIKTRGQQVTLSCSPISGHRSVSWYQQTPGQGLQFLFEYFSETQRNKGNFPGRFSGRQFSNSRSEMNVSTLELGDSALYLCASSRGLANEQFFGPGTRLTVL.

The CDR3 bases are TGTGCCAGCAGTCGAACTTCCGGGACATCATCAGGGAACTATGGCTACACCTTC. Amino acid sequence: CASSRTSGTSSGNYGYTF. The rearrangement links TRBV6-6 to TRBJ1-2; possibly TRBD1 for D (6 bases). V dropped 5 bases and J dropped 2 bases, with 24 bases sitting between them. Germline V CDR1 and CDR2: MNHNY, SVGAGI (reference sequence). The CDR3 totals 18 residues.

The V and J genes are TRBV7-2 and TRBJ2-2; D unclear. Trimming took off 0 bases at V and 5 bases at J, with 7 bases between the two ends. CDR3 length equals 14 residues. CDR1 is SGHTA and CDR2 is FQGNSA in the germline V gene. The chain's CDR3 is CASSLAPRTGELFF. The CDR3, as DNA: TGTGCCAGCAGCTTAGCCCCAAGAACCGGGGAGCTGTTTTTT.

Points on this clone: At one end the junction does not follow the germline gene, possibly because of a read error. The chain has TRBV2 and TRBJ2-5; D is perhaps TRBD1 (7 bases). This CDR3 contains 15 residues. Looked up from germline, CDR1 is SNHLY and CDR2 is FYNNEI. The CDR3 reads CASSEGRGRRETQYF. In nucleotides, the CDR3 is TGTGCCAGCAGCGAAGGCAGGGGGAGGCGAGAGACCCAGTACTTC. The whole variable domain, remainder taken from reference TRBV2 and TRBJ2-5, is EPEVTQTPSHQVTQMGQEVILRCVPISNHLYFYWYRQILGQKVEFLVSFYNNEISEKSEIFDDQFSVERPDGSNFTLKIRSTKLEDSAMYFCASSEGRGRRETQYFGPGTRLLVL.

This chain connects TRBV12-3 or TRBV12-4 to TRBJ2-7; D possibly uses TRBD1 or TRBD2 (6 bases each). Trimming took off 6 bases at V and 4 bases at J, with 10 bases between the two ends. The CDR3 has 12 amino acids. The CDR3 coding sequence is TGTGCCAGCAGAAAGGGGGGTTACGAGCAGTACTTC. Its protein is CASRKGGYEQYF.